The source of this T cell receptor beta chain is a study of Ad26.COV2.S vaccination and SARS-CoV-2 variants. Study at large: The donor participated in the COV1001 trial, in its Ad26.COV2.S arm. Intramuscular Ad26.COV2.S doses were given once or twice, 56 days apart.

The V gene lost 5 bases and the J gene lost 6 bases, with 10 bases spanning the gap. This CDR3 spans 13 amino acids. CDR1 and CDR2 (germline): LNHDA, SQIVND (reference sequence). Libraries were prepared by immunoSEQ multiplex PCR; TCRdb keeps only in-frame clonotypes and omits some of them. The sample includes 400,000 to 500,000 clones, 85% to 90% of them seen just once. This clone was detected only a few times. Its antigen is unidentified. General study points: People who got the vaccine or the placebo had similar non-spike TCR breadth.

This sample's treatment: roughly 20 received Ad26.COV2.S at low or high dose, single or two shots; 5 received placebo; per-sample allocation not given. Day 63 following the first vaccine or placebo injection was when the samples were taken. The TCR sequence derives from a person aged 18-65 years who received the Ad26.COV2.S COVID-19 vaccine or a placebo. This rearrangement joins TRBV19 to TRBJ2-2; no clear D gene. The material was peripheral blood, obtained in a trial of Ad26.COV2.S vaccine versus placebo. CDR3 sequence (DNA): TGTGCCAGTAGTGGGGTTCTGGCCGGGGAGCTGTTTTTT. As protein: CASSGVLAGELFF.